The 5 T cell receptor beta chains given below trace back to one sample, sequenced in a study of blood T cell repertoires in COVID-19. TCRdb keeps only in-frame clones here, not all; method: immunoSEQ multiplex PCR. The profile shows under 130,000 clones, about 85% of them singletons. The material sequenced was peripheral blood. The source is a human donor in a cohort sampled during active COVID-19.

The rearrangement links TRBV6-6 to TRBJ2-7; TRBD2 matches 7 bases. The CDR3 length is 16 residues. Germline CDR1 reads MNHNY; CDR2 reads SVGAGI (reference sequence). The J segment lost 2 bases and the V segment lost 4 bases, leaving 11 bases of the junction unmatched. The CDR3 DNA is TGTGCCAGCAGTTTTATCCCGGGGGGAGACCCCTACGAGCAGTACTTC. Translating gives CASSFIPGGDPYEQYF.

The chain recombines TRBV6-5 with TRBJ1-1, with TRBD1 as a possible D gene (6 bases). V dropped 7 bases and J dropped 1 base, with 10 bases sitting between them. Germline V gene data show CDR1 as MNHEY and CDR2 as SVGAGI. The CDR3 covers 13 residues. The CDR3 sequence is CASTAGANTEAFF. DNA of the CDR3: TGTGCCAGCACGGCAGGGGCGAACACTGAAGCTTTCTTT.

The chain links TRBV10-3 to TRBJ1-5; D gene unclear. Germline lookup yields CDR1 ENHRY and CDR2 SYGVKD. The V gene lost 4 bases and the J gene lost 0 bases, with 7 bases spanning the gap. The CDR3 runs 14 residues. CDR3 protein: CAISVEGSNQPQHF. The CDR3 DNA follows: TGTGCCATCAGTGTGGAGGGTAGCAATCAGCCCCAGCATTTT.

This clone was picked up a small number of times. This chain connects TRBV11-2 to TRBJ2-1; 9 bases match TRBD2. The germline V gene has CDR1 SGHAT and CDR2 FQNNGV. There are 15 residues in the CDR3. V trimming: 5 bases; J trimming: 7 bases; junction bases outside the gene matches: 9. For the CDR3, the DNA is TGTGCCAGCAGCCCTCCTAGCGGGATAGGTAATGAGCAGTTCTTC. It translates to CASSPPSGIGNEQFF.

The rearrangement joins TRBV28 to TRBJ1-5; D gene ambiguous. CDR1 and CDR2 (germline): MDHEN, SYDVKM. This CDR3 is 16 amino acids long. V dropped 5 bases and J dropped 2 bases, with 16 bases sitting between them. CDR3 coding DNA: TGTGCCAGCAGTGATATCCGGGGAGCCCGCAATCAGCCCCAGCATTTT. Translation gives CASSDIRGARNQPQHF.